This T cell receptor beta chain was recovered during a study of blood T cell repertoires in COVID-19. This clone has a single count. Different DNA sequences within this sample yield the same CDR3. Germline values: CDR1 KGHSH, CDR2 LQKENI. The CDR3 runs 15 residues. The J segment lost 1 base and the V segment lost 2 bases, leaving 4 bases of the junction unmatched. Method: immunoSEQ multiplex PCR; TCRdb's copy keeps in-frame clones and lacks some. The sample shows about 82,000 clones, roughly three quarters of them seen only once. The sequenced sample was peripheral blood. This receptor was obtained from a man in his sixties with COVID-19, enrolled during active disease. The chain couples TRBV18 to TRBJ2-5, with 7 bases aligning to TRBD2. In DNA form, the CDR3 reads TGTGCCAGCTCACCAGGGACGGGGGGCCAAGAGACCCAGTACTTC. It is translated as CASSPGTGGQETQYF.